The source of this T cell receptor beta chain is a study of blood T cell repertoires in COVID-19. Study summary: The analysed material was cDNA or gDNA that came from T cells, B-cell-depleted T cells, or PBMCs.

As processed by the authors: Counts of nucleated cells, estimated from reference gene primer amplification, were obtained. Clones were sequenced by immunoSEQ multiplex PCR, and TCRdb holds only the in-frame ones, with some missing. From that table come the V and J calls and clone size; the DNA was used to work out D and trimming. The data show roughly 280,000 clones, about nine tenths seen once. CDR1 is LNHDA and CDR2 is SQIVND in the germline V gene (reference sequence). The V end was cut by 5 bases, the J end by 7 bases, with 17 bases between. The CDR3 covers 15 residues. Cohorts were based on clinical histories the participants reported.

This clonotype originated in a woman aged 55-69 years who had recovered from COVID-19. V usage is TRBV19 and J usage is TRBJ1-4, with D perhaps TRBD1 (5 bases). The sequenced sample consisted of PBMCs or T cells enriched from blood (not recorded which). Written as DNA, the CDR3 is TGTGCCAGTAGTGCTGGGGTCGGAGGGACTGAAAAACTGTTTTTT. Its translation is CASSAGVGGTEKLFF.